The entry that follows covers one TCR beta chain sequence. The germline CDR1 and CDR2 sequences are SGHAT and FQNNGV. V dropped 1 base and J dropped 6; count of bases not matched to a gene: 6. The CDR3 sequence is 14 residues long. CD4+ naive, central memory, regulatory and stem cell-like memory subsets were isolated by sorting on CD45RO/CCR7/CD25/CD127/CD95/CD27. The sequenced template was cDNA made from the entire isolated RNA. The assay was immunoSEQ multiplex PCR, and TCRdb's table has in-frame clones only and misses some. The sample comprises about 180,000 clones, 10% to 15% of which are singletons, and 0.55% to 0.8% rests with the top ten. This sample was taken from a study of beta chain features in type 1 diabetes.

The V gene is TRBV11-2, the J gene TRBJ2-7, with 7 bases identical to TRBD2. This sequence was found in a woman younger than 35 in good health. The sample was central memory CD4+ T cells from blood. The CDR3 reads CASSLGDYKVEQYF. The CDR3 nucleotides are TGTGCCAGCAGCTTAGGGGACTATAAAGTCGAGCAGTACTTC. Drawing the rest from reference TRBV11-2 and TRBJ2-7, the complete variable domain is EAGVAQSPRYKIIEKRQSVAFWCNPISGHATLYWYQQILGQGPKLLIQFQNNGVVDDSQLPKDRFSAERLKGVDSTLKIQPAKLEDSAVYLCASSLGDYKVEQYFGPGTRLTVT.